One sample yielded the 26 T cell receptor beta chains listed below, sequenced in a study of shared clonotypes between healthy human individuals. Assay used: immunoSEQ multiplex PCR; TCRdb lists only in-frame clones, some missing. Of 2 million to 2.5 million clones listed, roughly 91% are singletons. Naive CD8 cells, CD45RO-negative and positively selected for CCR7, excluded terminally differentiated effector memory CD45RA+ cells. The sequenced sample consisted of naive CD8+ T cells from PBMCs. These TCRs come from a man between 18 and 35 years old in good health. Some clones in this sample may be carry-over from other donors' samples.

CDR3 nucleotides: TGTGCCAGCAGTTTCCCCGGGCCGGGAGACGAGCAGTACTTC. This codes for CASSFPGPGDEQYF. This chain joins TRBV28 and TRBJ2-7; D is perhaps TRBD2 (6 bases). Germline CDR1 MDHEN, CDR2 SYDVKM. CDR3 size: 14 residues. Trimming removed 3 bases from V and 5 bases from J, with 14 bases in between.

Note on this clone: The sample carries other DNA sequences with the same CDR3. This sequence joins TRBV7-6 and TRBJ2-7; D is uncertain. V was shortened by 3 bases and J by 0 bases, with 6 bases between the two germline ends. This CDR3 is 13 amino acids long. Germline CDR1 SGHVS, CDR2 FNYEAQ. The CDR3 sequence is CASSFTDSYEQYF. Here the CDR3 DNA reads TGTGCCAGCAGCTTTACAGACTCCTACGAGCAGTACTTC.

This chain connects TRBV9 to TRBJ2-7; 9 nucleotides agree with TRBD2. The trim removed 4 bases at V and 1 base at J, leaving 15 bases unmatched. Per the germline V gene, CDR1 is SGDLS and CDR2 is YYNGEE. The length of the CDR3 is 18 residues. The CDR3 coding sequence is TGTGCCAGCAGCCTTAGCCCTGAGGGCGGGAGGGATTCCTACGAGCAGTACTTC. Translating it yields CASSLSPEGGRDSYEQYF.

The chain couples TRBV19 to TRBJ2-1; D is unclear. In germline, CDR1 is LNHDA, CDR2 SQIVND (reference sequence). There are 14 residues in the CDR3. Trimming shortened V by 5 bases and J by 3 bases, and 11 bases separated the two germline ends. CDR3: CASSPLVVYNEQFF. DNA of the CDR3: TGTGCCAGTAGTCCTCTAGTAGTCTACAATGAGCAGTTCTTC.

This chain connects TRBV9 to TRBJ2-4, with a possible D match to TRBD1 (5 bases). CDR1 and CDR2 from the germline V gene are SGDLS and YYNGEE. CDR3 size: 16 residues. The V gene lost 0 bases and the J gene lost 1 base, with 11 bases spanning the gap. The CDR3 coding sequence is TGTGCCAGCAGCGTAGATGGCAGGGCTGCCAAAAACATTCAGTACTTC. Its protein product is CASSVDGRAAKNIQYF.

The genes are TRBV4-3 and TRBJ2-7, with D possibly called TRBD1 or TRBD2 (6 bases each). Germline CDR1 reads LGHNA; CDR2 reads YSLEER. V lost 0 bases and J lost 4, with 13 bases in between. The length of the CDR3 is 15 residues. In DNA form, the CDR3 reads TGCGCCAGCAGCCAAGATCCCGGGGGCGGGTACGAGCAGTACTTC. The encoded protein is CASSQDPGGGYEQYF.

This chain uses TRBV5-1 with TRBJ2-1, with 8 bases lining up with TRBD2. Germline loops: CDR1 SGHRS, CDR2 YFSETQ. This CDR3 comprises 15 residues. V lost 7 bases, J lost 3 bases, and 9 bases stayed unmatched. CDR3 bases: TGCGCCAGCGGGTACCAGCGGGGGCTCTACAATGAGCAGTTCTTC. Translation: CASGYQRGLYNEQFF.

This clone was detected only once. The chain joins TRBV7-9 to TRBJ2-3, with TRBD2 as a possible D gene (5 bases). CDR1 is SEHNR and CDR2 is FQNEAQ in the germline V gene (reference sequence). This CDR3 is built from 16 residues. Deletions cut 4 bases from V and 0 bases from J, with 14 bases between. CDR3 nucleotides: TGTGCCAGCAGCTCCGTTACTGGGAGAAGCACAGATACGCAGTATTTT. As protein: CASSSVTGRSTDTQYF.

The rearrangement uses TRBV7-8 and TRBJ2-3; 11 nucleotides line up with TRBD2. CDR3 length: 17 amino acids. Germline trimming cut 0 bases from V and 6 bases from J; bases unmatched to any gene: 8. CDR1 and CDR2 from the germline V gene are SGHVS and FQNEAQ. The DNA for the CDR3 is TGTGCCAGCAGCTTAGCGCCACTAGCGGGAGTGCCGGATACGCAGTATTTT. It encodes CASSLAPLAGVPDTQYF.

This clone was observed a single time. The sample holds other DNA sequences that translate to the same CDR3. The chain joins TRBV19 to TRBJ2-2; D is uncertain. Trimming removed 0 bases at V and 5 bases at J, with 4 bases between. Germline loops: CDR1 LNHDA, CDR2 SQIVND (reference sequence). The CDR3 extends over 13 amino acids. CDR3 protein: CASSIDLTGELFF. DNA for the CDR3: TGTGCCAGTAGTATAGATCTGACCGGGGAGCTGTTTTTT.

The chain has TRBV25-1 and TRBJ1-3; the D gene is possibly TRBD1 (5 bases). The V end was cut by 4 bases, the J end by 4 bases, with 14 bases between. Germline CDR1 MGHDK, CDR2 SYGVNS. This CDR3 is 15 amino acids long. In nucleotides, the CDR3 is TGTGCCAGCAGTGCAGACGGGACGGCCGGAAACACCATATATTTT. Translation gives CASSADGTAGNTIYF.

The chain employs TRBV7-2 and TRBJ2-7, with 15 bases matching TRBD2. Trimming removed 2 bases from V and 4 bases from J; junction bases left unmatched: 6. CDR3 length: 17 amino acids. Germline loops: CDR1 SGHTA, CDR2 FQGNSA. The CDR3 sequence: CASSLSGLAGGFYEQYF. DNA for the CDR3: TGTGCCAGCAGCTTATCGGGACTAGCGGGGGGATTTTACGAGCAGTACTTC.

CDR3 DNA: TGTGCCAGCAGCGCCGGTTGGAGGAGCTCCTACGAGCAGTACTTC. This sequence encodes CASSAGWRSSYEQYF. J is TRBJ2-7 and V is TRBV2, with a weak D call TRBD2 (5 bases). This CDR3 is 15 amino acids long. CDR1 is SNHLY and CDR2 is FYNNEI in the germline V gene. The ends were cut back, 6 bases at V and 0 bases at J, with 15 bases in the middle.

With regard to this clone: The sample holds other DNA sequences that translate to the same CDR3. The CDR3 sequence is CASSENRGTEAFF. The CDR3 DNA follows: TGTGCCAGCAGTGAAAACAGGGGCACTGAAGCTTTCTTT. The V gene is TRBV6-1, the J gene TRBJ1-1, with 7 bases matching TRBD1. The length of the CDR3 is 13 residues. Per the germline V gene, CDR1 is MNHNS and CDR2 is SASEGT. The ends lost 2 bases at V and 4 bases at J; junction bases unmatched: 1.

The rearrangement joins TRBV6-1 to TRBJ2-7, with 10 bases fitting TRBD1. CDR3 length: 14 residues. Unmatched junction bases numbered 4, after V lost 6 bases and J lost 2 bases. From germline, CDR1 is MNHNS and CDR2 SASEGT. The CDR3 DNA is TGTGCCAGCAGGGGACAGGGGCGCGCCTACGAGCAGTACTTC. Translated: CASRGQGRAYEQYF.

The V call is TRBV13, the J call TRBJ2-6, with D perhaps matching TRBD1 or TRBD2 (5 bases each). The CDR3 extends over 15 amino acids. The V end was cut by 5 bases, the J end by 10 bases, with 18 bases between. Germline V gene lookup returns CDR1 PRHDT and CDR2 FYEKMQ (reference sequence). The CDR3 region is CASSHYAGTENVLTF. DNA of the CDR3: TGTGCCAGCAGCCATTATGCCGGGACGGAGAACGTCCTGACTTTC. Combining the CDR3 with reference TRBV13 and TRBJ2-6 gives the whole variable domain AAGVIQSPRHLIKEKRETATLKCYPIPRHDTVYWYQQGPGQDPQFLISFYEKMQSDKGSIPDRFSAQQFSDYHSELNMSSLELGDSALYFCASSHYAGTENVLTFGAGSRLTVL.

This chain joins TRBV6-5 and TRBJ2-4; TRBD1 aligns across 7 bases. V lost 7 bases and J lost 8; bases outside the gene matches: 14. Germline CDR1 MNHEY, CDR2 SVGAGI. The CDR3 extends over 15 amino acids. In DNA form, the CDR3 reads TGTGCCAGCACCTTGTCCGGGACAGTGAAACACATTCAGTACTTC. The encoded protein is CASTLSGTVKHIQYF.

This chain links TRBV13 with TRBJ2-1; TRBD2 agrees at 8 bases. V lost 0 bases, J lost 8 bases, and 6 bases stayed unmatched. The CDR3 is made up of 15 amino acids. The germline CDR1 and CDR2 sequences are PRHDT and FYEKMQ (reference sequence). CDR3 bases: TGTGCCAGCAGCTTAGGAGCGGGAGCCCTCCATGAGCAGTTCTTC. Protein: CASSLGAGALHEQFF.

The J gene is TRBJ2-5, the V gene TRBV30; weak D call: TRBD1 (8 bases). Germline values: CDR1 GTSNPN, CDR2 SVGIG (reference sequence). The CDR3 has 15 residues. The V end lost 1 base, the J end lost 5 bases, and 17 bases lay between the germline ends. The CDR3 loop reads CAWSEWGGQVETQYF. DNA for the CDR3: TGTGCCTGGAGTGAGTGGGGGGGACAGGTTGAGACCCAGTACTTC. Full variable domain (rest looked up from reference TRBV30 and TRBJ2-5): SQTIHQWPATLVQPVGSPLSLECTVEGTSNPNLYWYRQAAGRGLQLLFYSVGIGQISSEVPQNLSASRPQDRQFILSSKKLLLSDSGFYLCAWSEWGGQVETQYFGPGTRLLVL.

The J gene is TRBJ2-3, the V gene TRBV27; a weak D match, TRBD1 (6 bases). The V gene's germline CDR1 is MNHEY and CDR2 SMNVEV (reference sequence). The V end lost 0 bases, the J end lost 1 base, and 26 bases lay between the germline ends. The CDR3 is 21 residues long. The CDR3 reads CASSLSSLAYRDTQGTDTQYF. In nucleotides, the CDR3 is TGTGCCAGCAGTTTATCGTCCCTTGCCTATCGGGACACCCAGGGCACAGATACGCAGTATTTT.

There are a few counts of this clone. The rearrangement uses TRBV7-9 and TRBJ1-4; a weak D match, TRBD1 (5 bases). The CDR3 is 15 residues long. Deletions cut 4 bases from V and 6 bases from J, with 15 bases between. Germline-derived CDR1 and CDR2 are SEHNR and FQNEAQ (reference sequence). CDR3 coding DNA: TGTGCCAGCAGCTCCACTCTTTCCAGGGATGAAAAACTGTTTTTT. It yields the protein CASSSTLSRDEKLFF.

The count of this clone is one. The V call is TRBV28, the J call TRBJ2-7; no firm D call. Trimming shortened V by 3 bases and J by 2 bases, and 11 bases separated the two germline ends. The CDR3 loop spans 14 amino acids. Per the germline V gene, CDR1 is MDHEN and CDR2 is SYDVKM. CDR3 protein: CASSLLSWPYEQYF. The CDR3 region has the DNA TGTGCCAGCAGTTTGTTGTCTTGGCCCTACGAGCAGTACTTC.

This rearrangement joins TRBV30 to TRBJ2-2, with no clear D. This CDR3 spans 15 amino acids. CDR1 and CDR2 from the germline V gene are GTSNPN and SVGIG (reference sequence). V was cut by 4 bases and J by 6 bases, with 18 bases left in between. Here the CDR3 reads CAWTSSRFGPGELFF. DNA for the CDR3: TGTGCCTGGACTAGTTCCCGCTTCGGCCCCGGGGAGCTGTTTTTT.

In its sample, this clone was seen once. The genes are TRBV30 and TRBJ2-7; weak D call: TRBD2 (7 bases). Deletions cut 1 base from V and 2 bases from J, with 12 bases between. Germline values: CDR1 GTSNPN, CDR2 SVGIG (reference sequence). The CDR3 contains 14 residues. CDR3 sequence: CAWSGGGGPYEQYF. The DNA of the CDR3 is TGTGCCTGGAGTGGAGGGGGAGGGCCCTACGAGCAGTACTTC.

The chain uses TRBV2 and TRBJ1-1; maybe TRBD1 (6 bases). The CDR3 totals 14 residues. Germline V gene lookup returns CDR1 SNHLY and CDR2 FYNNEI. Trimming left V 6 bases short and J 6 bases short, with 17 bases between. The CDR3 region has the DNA TGTGCCAGCAGGGCAGGGGATGGGACCTCTGAAGCTTTCTTT. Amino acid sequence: CASRAGDGTSEAFF.

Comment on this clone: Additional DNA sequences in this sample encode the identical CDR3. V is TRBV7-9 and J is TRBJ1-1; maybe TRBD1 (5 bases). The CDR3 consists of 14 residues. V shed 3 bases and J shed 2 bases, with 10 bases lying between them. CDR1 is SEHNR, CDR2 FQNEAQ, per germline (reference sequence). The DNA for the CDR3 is TGTGCCAGCAGCTTGGGGGAGGGTAACACTGAAGCTTTCTTT. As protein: CASSLGEGNTEAFF.